The clone carrying this T cell receptor (beta chain) occurred a few times. Trimming took off 10 bases at V and 3 bases at J, with 13 bases between the two ends. Germline assignment: CDR1 ENHRY and CDR2 SYGVKD. This CDR3 region has 12 residues. The source of the sample is a study of cytotoxic CD8 clonotypes in ibrutinib-treated CLL. Only in-frame clones appear in the TCRdb table, and some are missing; sequencing was by immunoSEQ multiplex PCR. The sample has approximately 100,000 clones; more than 75% are singletons. This sequence originates from a human donor with chronic lymphocytic leukemia. This chain uses TRBV10-3 with TRBJ2-7, with D perhaps TRBD1 (6 bases). The specimen comprised PBMCs, sampled after 12 months of ibrutinib treatment. In DNA form, the CDR3 reads TGTGCCACCGCCTTACAGGGCTACGAGCAGTACTTC. Translated, it gives CATALQGYEQYF.